These 27 T cell receptor beta chains were all obtained from the same sample, sequenced in a study of graft-versus-host responses after intestinal transplantation. Lymphocytes from graft epithelium and lamina propria were isolated. Here immunoSEQ multiplex PCR was the method, and the copy in TCRdb shows in-frame clones only, minus some. The sample contains 15,000 or so clones, 70% of which appear only once. The input for sequencing was ileum tissue, taken approximately 780 days after intestinal transplantation. Receptors originate from a human patient who received an intestinal transplant, so some T cells may come from the graft donor.

The genes are TRBV5-1 and TRBJ2-7; 11 nucleotides line up with TRBD2. The germline gives CDR1 SGHRS, CDR2 YFSETQ. The CDR3 contains 14 residues. V gave up 4 bases and J gave up 7 bases; unmatched junction bases: 7. The CDR3 spells CASSTQGTSGEQYF. CDR3 nucleotides: TGCGCCAGCAGCACCCAGGGGACTAGCGGTGAGCAGTACTTC.

The rearrangement uses TRBV25-1 and TRBJ2-7, with a weak D call TRBD1 (7 bases). Germline V gene lookup returns CDR1 MGHDK and CDR2 SYGVNS. CDR3 length: 14 residues. The DNA of the CDR3 is TGTGATTCAACAGGGGACTCTAAGGCCTACGAGCAGTACTTC. It encodes CDSTGDSKAYEQYF.

This clone was counted only a few times. The V call is TRBV30, the J call TRBJ2-2; unclear D gene. Germline CDR1 GTSNPN, CDR2 SVGIG (reference sequence). V lost 1 base and J 5 bases, leaving 2 bases between the germline ends. The CDR3 is made up of 11 amino acids. CDR3 residues: CAWSATGELFF. DNA for the CDR3: TGTGCCTGGAGTGCAACCGGGGAGCTGTTTTTT.

A few counts support this clone. This chain's CDR3 is CASSLRQGQGWSYEQYF. The CDR3 coding sequence is TGTGCCAGCAGCTTACGGCAGGGACAGGGGTGGTCCTACGAGCAGTACTTC. V gene TRBV7-2 combines with J gene TRBJ2-7, with TRBD1 identical over 10 bases. CDR1 and CDR2 (germline): SGHTA, FQGNSA. With V trimmed by 2 bases and J by 1 base, 8 bases remained unmatched. This CDR3 is 17 amino acids long.

This chain joins TRBV7-8 and TRBJ2-3; 10 bases map to TRBD2. CDR1 is SGHVS, CDR2 FQNEAQ, per germline. V was clipped by 5 bases and J by 1 base; unmatched bases: 6. The CDR3 length is 16 residues. The chain's CDR3 is CASSILTSGGTDTQYF. Here the CDR3 DNA reads TGTGCCAGCAGCATTCTTACTAGCGGGGGCACAGATACGCAGTATTTT. Variable domain in full (rest from reference TRBV7-8 and TRBJ2-3): GAGVSQSPRYKVAKRGQDVALRCDPISGHVSLFWYQQALGQGPEFLTYFQNEAQLDKSGLPSDRFFAERPEGSVSTLKIQRTQQEDSAVYLCASSILTSGGTDTQYFGPGTRLTVL.

This clone was counted a few times. The CDR3 protein is CASSLYASSGLNTEAFF. CDR3 DNA: TGTGCCAGCAGCTTGTATGCTTCGTCGGGGTTGAACACTGAAGCTTTCTTT. The chain combines TRBV5-8 with TRBJ1-1; D is ambiguous. In germline, CDR1 is SGHTS, CDR2 YDEGEE. There are 17 residues in the CDR3. Trimming removed 1 base at V and 0 bases at J, with 16 bases between.

The chain carries TRBV28 and TRBJ1-2, with D unresolved. The germline CDR1 and CDR2 sequences are MDHEN and SYDVKM. The CDR3 loop spans 13 amino acids. V lost 6 bases to trimming and J lost 1 base, with 9 bases between them. CDR3 nucleotide sequence: TGTGCCAGCAGAACGGACCTTAACTATGGCTACACCTTC. Translated: CASRTDLNYGYTF.

This clone has just a few counts. V usage is TRBV5-4 and J usage is TRBJ1-2; D unresolved. The CDR3 spans 14 residues. Germline loops: CDR1 SGHNT, CDR2 YYREEE (reference sequence). Trimming stripped 0 bases from V and 0 bases from J, with 6 bases between. CDR3 sequence: CASSLGGANYGYTF. CDR3 DNA sequence: TGTGCCAGCAGCTTGGGGGGTGCTAACTATGGCTACACCTTC.

The rearrangement uses TRBV30 and TRBJ2-7; D might be TRBD1 or TRBD2, each matching 5 bases. Germline CDR1 and CDR2: GTSNPN and SVGIG (reference sequence). Trimming removed 5 bases at V and 2 bases at J, with 13 bases between. The CDR3 loop spans 13 amino acids. This CDR3 reads CAWSRDGAYEQYF. DNA for the CDR3: TGTGCCTGGTCCCGGGACGGGGCCTACGAGCAGTACTTC.

This clone was recorded a few times. The chain recombines TRBV30 with TRBJ2-3, with 7 bases identical to TRBD2. The CDR3 covers 14 residues. The germline V gene encodes CDR1 GTSNPN and CDR2 SVGIG (reference sequence). The J segment lost 5 bases and the V segment lost 0 bases, leaving 5 bases of the junction unmatched. CDR3 sequence reads: CAWSVLREGDTQYF. In DNA form, the CDR3 reads TGTGCCTGGAGTGTACTCAGGGAGGGAGATACGCAGTATTTT.

The CDR3 here is CASSLAGGGRFDEQYF. CDR3 in DNA: TGCGCCAGCAGCTTGGCGGGCGGGGGGCGGTTCGACGAGCAGTACTTC. The V gene is TRBV5-1, the J gene TRBJ2-7; 8 bases align to TRBD2. CDR3 length: 16 residues. V lost 0 bases, J lost 5 bases, and 10 bases stayed unmatched. Germline V gene sequence: CDR1 SGHRS, CDR2 YFSETQ.

This chain connects TRBV6-6 to TRBJ1-1, with a possible D match to TRBD1 (5 bases). The CDR3 consists of 13 residues. Between the trimmed V and J ends, which lost 6 bases and 1 base, there was a span of 9 bases. Per the germline V gene, CDR1 is MNHNY and CDR2 is SVGAGI (reference sequence). CDR3 protein: CASSPGGNTEAFF. The CDR3 DNA reads as TGTGCCAGCAGCCCCGGGGGGAACACTGAAGCTTTCTTT.

The genes are TRBV5-6 and TRBJ1-2; D remains unclear. Germline V CDR1 and CDR2: SGHDT, YYEEEE. CDR3 length: 11 amino acids. The V gene lost 0 bases and the J gene lost 7 bases, with 4 bases spanning the gap. CDR3 coding DNA: TGTGCCAGCAGCTTGGGACTTGGCTACACCTTC. Amino acid sequence: CASSLGLGYTF.

The rearrangement joins TRBV15 to TRBJ1-2; D is unclear. CDR3 length equals 15 residues. Deletions cut 5 bases from V and 3 bases from J, with 16 bases between. CDR1 LNHNV and CDR2 YYDKDF come from the germline V gene (reference sequence). CDR3 coding DNA: TGTGCCACCAGCCTGACCGGCAGCGACTACTATGGCTACACCTTC. Residues: CATSLTGSDYYGYTF.

Remarks on this clone: At the DNA level, this CDR3 is encoded by other sequences in the same sample as well. The rearrangement links TRBV5-1 to TRBJ1-5; maybe TRBD1 (5 bases). Germline-derived CDR1 and CDR2 are SGHRS and YFSETQ. The V end lost 7 bases, the J end lost 4 bases, and 18 bases lay between the germline ends. The CDR3 is made up of 15 amino acids. Here the CDR3 DNA reads TGCGCCAGCGATGGGGTGGGGCAGGGAAATCAGCCCCAGCATTTT. Protein: CASDGVGQGNQPQHF.

This chain connects TRBV30 to TRBJ2-6; the D is unclear. There are 18 residues in the CDR3. The V gene's germline CDR1 is GTSNPN and CDR2 SVGIG (reference sequence). The ends were cut back, 4 bases at V and 0 bases at J, with 19 bases in the middle. The DNA for the CDR3 is TGTGCCTGGATAAGGAGCCCCTCCACTCCCTCTGGGGCCAACGTCCTGACTTTC. The encoded protein is CAWIRSPSTPSGANVLTF.

This chain connects TRBV6-1 to TRBJ1-1, with TRBD1 identical over 7 bases. Germline CDR1 MNHNS, CDR2 SASEGT. The CDR3 is made up of 14 amino acids. The V gene end was trimmed by 5 bases and the J gene end by 4 bases; junction bases not matched to a gene: 7. The CDR3 DNA follows: TGTGCCAGCAGTTCCCTCAACAGGGGCACTGAAGCTTTCTTT. This sequence encodes CASSSLNRGTEAFF.

This CDR3 is CASSLYLHEQFF. DNA of the CDR3: TGTGCCAGCAGCTTATACCTCCATGAGCAGTTCTTC. The genes are TRBV7-1 and TRBJ2-1; D remains unclear. TRBV7-1 qualifies as an ORF whose function is uncertain. V gave up 4 bases and J gave up 8 bases, with 9 bases separating them. This CDR3 spans 12 amino acids.

V gene TRBV11-1 combines with J gene TRBJ1-5, with D possibly being TRBD1 (6 bases). The V end was cut by 4 bases, the J end by 3 bases, with 25 bases between. The CDR3 length is 19 residues. CDR1 is SGHAT and CDR2 is FQDESV in the germline V gene (reference sequence). CDR3 coding DNA: TGTGCCAGCAGCTATGACGGGTACAGGGAAAATTGGGACAATCAGCCCCAGCATTTT. This codes for CASSYDGYRENWDNQPQHF. Full variable domain (rest looked up from reference TRBV11-1 and TRBJ1-5): EAEVAQSPRYKITEKSQAVAFWCDPISGHATLYWYRQILGQGPELLVQFQDESVVDDSQLPKDRFSAERLKGVDSTLKIQPAELGDSAMYLCASSYDGYRENWDNQPQHFGDGTRLSIL.

This chain links TRBV15 with TRBJ2-4; 9 bases are a match to TRBD2. J gave up 1 base and V 4 bases, and 14 bases lay outside the gene matches. The CDR3 extends over 19 amino acids. Germline values: CDR1 LNHNV, CDR2 YYDKDF (reference sequence). Here the CDR3 reads CATSIRAQAGGWAKNIQYF. The CDR3 region has the DNA TGTGCCACCAGCATAAGGGCCCAAGCGGGGGGATGGGCCAAAAACATTCAGTACTTC.

V gene TRBV7-6 combines with J gene TRBJ1-1; the match to TRBD1 covers 7 bases. The CDR3 consists of 13 residues. V dropped 2 bases and J dropped 6; count of bases not matched to a gene: 3. Germline V gene lookup returns CDR1 SGHVS and CDR2 FNYEAQ. CDR3 bases: TGTGCCAGCAGCTTACGGACAGGTGCTGAAGCTTTCTTT. Residues: CASSLRTGAEAFF.

V usage is TRBV6-5 and J usage is TRBJ2-5; TRBD2 aligns across 11 bases. Germline CDR1 reads MNHEY; CDR2 reads SVGAGI. Trimming at V came to 5 bases and at J to 7 bases, leaving 9 bases not matched to a gene. This CDR3 comprises 15 residues. The CDR3 loop is CASSGTSGGRVTQYF. The DNA of the CDR3 is TGTGCCAGCAGTGGGACTAGCGGAGGGCGAGTGACCCAGTACTTC.

The chain links TRBV30 to TRBJ1-4, with TRBD1 matching 7 bases. Germline V gene data show CDR1 as GTSNPN and CDR2 as SVGIG (reference sequence). V lost 2 bases and J lost 8; bases outside the gene matches: 2. The CDR3 extends over 12 amino acids. The CDR3 sequence is CAWSHRGEKLFF. CDR3 bases: TGTGCCTGGAGTCACAGGGGCGAAAAACTGTTTTTT.

By sample fraction, this clone is medium-sized. The chain recombines TRBV4-3 with TRBJ1-2; perhaps TRBD1 as D (6 bases). This CDR3 spans 14 amino acids. Germline CDR1 LGHNA, CDR2 YSLEER. V lost 0 bases to trimming and J lost 3 bases, with 8 bases between them. In nucleotides, the CDR3 is TGCGCCAGCAGCCAAGATGGGGGCTACTATGGCTACACCTTC. This codes for CASSQDGGYYGYTF.

The chain combines TRBV5-1 with TRBJ2-7, with 10 bases that match TRBD1. Germline values: CDR1 SGHRS, CDR2 YFSETQ. The CDR3 consists of 15 residues. The trim removed 2 bases at V and 3 bases at J, leaving 5 bases unmatched. The CDR3: CASSLPGTGDYEQYF. The CDR3 DNA reads TGCGCCAGCAGCTTACCCGGGACAGGGGACTACGAGCAGTACTTC.

This clone was seen only once. The chain links TRBV5-4 to TRBJ2-5; no reliable D call. Germline V CDR1 and CDR2: SGHNT, YYREEE (reference sequence). This CDR3 comprises 16 residues. The V gene lost 5 bases and the J gene lost 3 bases, with 20 bases spanning the gap. CDR3 sequence: CASSRPVRGGKETQYF. The CDR3 DNA reads TGTGCCAGCAGTCGGCCGGTTCGTGGCGGTAAAGAGACCCAGTACTTC. Filled out from reference TRBV5-4 and TRBJ2-5, the complete variable domain reads ETGVTQSPTHLIKTRGQQVTLRCSSQSGHNTVSWYQQALGQGPQFIFQYYREEENGRGNFPPRFSGLQFPNYSSELNVNALELDDSALYLCASSRPVRGGKETQYFGPGTRLLVL.

A note on this clone: Other DNA sequences in the sample encode the same CDR3. The V and J genes are TRBV6-5 and TRBJ1-1; 7 bases align to TRBD1. This CDR3 contains 16 residues. Germline V gene data show CDR1 as MNHEY and CDR2 as SVGAGI. With 2 bases clipped from V and 0 bases from J, the junction kept 6 bases outside the gene matches. The CDR3 coding sequence is TGTGCCAGCAGTTACAGGGACAGAGGATTGAACACTGAAGCTTTCTTT. Its translation: CASSYRDRGLNTEAFF.